This T cell receptor (beta chain) stems from a study of T cells in Graves' hyperthyroidism and ophthalmopathy. Study conclusions and caveats: Ophthalmopathy prediction by the model preceded onset by a median approximately 6.1 months.

The CDR3 regions of TCR beta were amplified from RNA transcripts. First-round RT-PCR with HTBI primers amplified the TCR CDR3 region. One entry per CDR3 protein, called by TCRdb with MiXCR from the multiplex PCR reads. The data contain around 570,000 distinct CDR3 sequences, about 20% of them singletons. Ophthalmopathy cases scored 3 or more on the Clinical Activity Score and 4 or more on NOSPECS grade, with duration below 3 months. The germline V gene has CDR1 SEHNR and CDR2 FQNEAQ (reference sequence). The CDR3 runs to 13 residues. V shed 3 bases and J shed 5 bases, with 11 bases lying between them. Details on this clonotype: The antigen remains unidentified.

The sample taken for sequencing was blood. This chain joins TRBV7-9 and TRBJ2-7; TRBD2 might be the D (6 bases). This clonotype was obtained from a man aged 35 to 55 with Graves' ophthalmopathy. DNA for the CDR3: TGTGCCAGCAGCTTCAGCGGGCTGGACGAGCAGTACTTC. Protein: CASSFSGLDEQYF.